The 3 T cell receptor beta chains listed next were all sequenced from one sample in a study of blood T cell repertoires in COVID-19. TCRdb's copy holds only in-frame clones and misses some; the assay was immunoSEQ multiplex PCR. Of some 5,000 clones in the sample, 70% to 85% were seen once. What was sequenced was peripheral blood. The receptors derive from a human donor in a cohort sampled during active COVID-19.

The chain combines TRBV9 with TRBJ2-1, with D perhaps TRBD1 (6 bases). The CDR3 is 15 residues long. Looked up from germline, CDR1 is SGDLS and CDR2 is YYNGEE. The V gene lost 2 bases and the J gene lost 8 bases, with 17 bases spanning the gap. CDR3 amino acids: CASSVKGPGADEQFF. DNA of the CDR3: TGTGCCAGCAGCGTTAAAGGGCCAGGGGCCGATGAGCAGTTCTTC.

The chain is built from TRBV2 and TRBJ2-3; D might be TRBD2 (6 bases). This CDR3 has 13 amino acids. Per germline, CDR1 SNHLY and CDR2 FYNNEI. Trimming removed 4 bases from V and 5 bases from J, with 10 bases in between. CDR3 amino acids: CASSVNSGDTQYF. CDR3 bases: TGTGCCAGCAGTGTTAATAGCGGAGATACGCAGTATTTT. The entire variable domain, with the rest obtained from reference TRBV2 and TRBJ2-3, is as follows: EPEVTQTPSHQVTQMGQEVILRCVPISNHLYFYWYRQILGQKVEFLVSFYNNEISEKSEIFDDQFSVERPDGSNFTLKIRSTKLEDSAMYFCASSVNSGDTQYFGPGTRLTVL.

In its sample, this clone was seen once. The chain has TRBV11-2 and TRBJ2-3; the match to TRBD2 covers 10 bases. CDR3 length: 15 amino acids. The J segment lost 11 bases and the V segment lost 0 bases, leaving 8 bases of the junction unmatched. CDR1 SGHAT and CDR2 FQNNGV come from the germline V gene. The CDR3 region is CASSLEVGLAEKQYF. The CDR3, as DNA: TGTGCCAGCAGCTTAGAGGTCGGACTAGCGGAAAAGCAGTATTTT.